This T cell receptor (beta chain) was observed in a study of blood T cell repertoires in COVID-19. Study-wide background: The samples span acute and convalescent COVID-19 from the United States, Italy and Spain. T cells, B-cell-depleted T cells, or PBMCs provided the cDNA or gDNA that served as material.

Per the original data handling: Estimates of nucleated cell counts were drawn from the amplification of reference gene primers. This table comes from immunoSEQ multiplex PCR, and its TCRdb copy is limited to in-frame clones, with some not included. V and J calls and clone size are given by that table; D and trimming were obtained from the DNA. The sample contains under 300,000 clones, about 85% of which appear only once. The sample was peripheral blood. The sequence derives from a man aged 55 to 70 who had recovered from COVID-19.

The chain's CDR3 is CASSGDRRGSPNEKLFF. CDR3 coding DNA: TGCGCCAGCAGCGGCGACCGCCGGGGGTCCCCTAATGAAAAACTGTTTTTT. This rearrangement joins TRBV4-1 to TRBJ1-4; D is possibly TRBD1 (5 bases). V was clipped by 5 bases and J by 3 bases, with 19 bases between them. The CDR3 has 17 residues. The germline CDR1 and CDR2 sequences are MGHRA and YSYEKL.